What follows is one T cell receptor (beta chain) and its context. CDR1 and CDR2 from the germline V gene are ENHRY and SYGVKD. The CDR3 totals 16 residues. V gave up 4 bases and J gave up 2 bases, with 17 bases separating them. This sample stems from a study of shared T cell receptors in the human thymus. Using immunoSEQ multiplex PCR, the repertoire was profiled, and TCRdb retains in-frame clones only, with some absent. The profile shows hundreds of thousands of clones, 70% to 80% of them singletons. This sample was also put to use in a study of human thymus T cells. As reported in that work: Having surgery to correct congenital heart defects, healthy Finnish infants acted as the donors. Thymus tissue was removed during corrective cardiac surgery. There appeared to be biased usage of V and J genes in thymic and blood repertoires. Highly overlapping thymic repertoires among unrelated individuals were reported in related research.

This TCR derives from a boy under three years old with a congenital heart defect. V usage is TRBV10-3 and J usage is TRBJ1-2, with D perhaps TRBD1 (6 bases). The specimen sequenced was thymocytes. The CDR3 spells CAISVEVNRANYGYTF. The CDR3 DNA sequence: TGTGCCATCAGTGTTGAGGTTAACAGGGCGAACTATGGCTACACCTTC.